The 9 T cell receptor beta chains below all came from one sample that was sequenced in a study of B cell selection in AIRE deficiency. Assay used: immunoSEQ multiplex PCR; TCRdb lists only in-frame clones, some missing. The sample holds around 24,000 clones, approximately 96% seen once. Conventional CD4 T cells were sorted as CD4+CD127+ cells. Source material: CD4+CD127+ conventional T cells sorted from PBMCs. The receptor set was obtained from a human donor in good health.

V is TRBV5-1 and J is TRBJ2-5; TRBD1 agrees at 11 bases. J was trimmed by 2 bases and V by 4 bases; bases with no gene match: 4. Germline CDR1 reads SGHRS; CDR2 reads YFSETQ. The CDR3 sequence is 15 residues long. The CDR3 nucleotides are TGCGCCAGCAGCCATGGGACAGGGGGGCAAGAGACCCAGTACTTC. Protein product: CASSHGTGGQETQYF.

The V call is TRBV6-5, the J call TRBJ1-2; possibly TRBD1 for D (5 bases). The germline V and J ends were trimmed by 7 bases and 7 bases, with 13 bases remaining between them. The CDR3 loop spans 12 amino acids. Germline V CDR1 and CDR2: MNHEY, SVGAGI. CDR3 DNA sequence: TGTGCCAGCAACCCGGGGACTGGTGGCTACACCTTC. Amino acid sequence: CASNPGTGGYTF.

The V and J genes are TRBV15 and TRBJ1-3; D unclear. V lost 5 bases and J lost 2, with 16 bases in between. Germline CDR1 and CDR2: LNHNV and YYDKDF (reference sequence). This CDR3 has 16 amino acids. The CDR3: CATSGQGGIAGNTIYF. The CDR3 bases are TGTGCCACCAGCGGCCAAGGCGGGATAGCTGGAAACACCATATATTTT. Using reference TRBV15 and TRBJ1-3 for the parts outside the CDR3, the full variable domain is DAMVIQNPRYQVTQFGKPVTLSCSQTLNHNVMYWYQQKSSQAPKLLFHYYDKDFNNEADTPDNFQSRRPNTSFCFLDIRSPGLGDTAMYLCATSGQGGIAGNTIYFGEGSWLTVV.

The V gene is TRBV11-2, the J gene TRBJ1-1; TRBD1 matches 11 bases. Germline CDR1 SGHAT, CDR2 FQNNGV. This CDR3 is built from 15 residues. V was clipped by 5 bases and J by 8 bases; unmatched bases: 10. The CDR3 DNA is TGTGCCAGCAGCCTTACCGGGACAGGGGGGTCGGAAGCTTTCTTT. Residues: CASSLTGTGGSEAFF.

The chain uses TRBV2 and TRBJ1-5; TRBD1 matches at 9 bases. The CDR3 contains 15 residues. Per the germline V gene, CDR1 is SNHLY and CDR2 is FYNNEI. The V gene end was trimmed by 4 bases and the J gene end by 4 bases; junction bases not matched to a gene: 5. DNA for the CDR3: TGTGCCAGCAGTGTGCGGGACAGGGCAAATCAGCCCCAGCATTTT. Translating gives CASSVRDRANQPQHF.

As for this clone: Relative to the germline gene, one junction end is altered; a read error may explain this. This chain uses TRBV5-4 with TRBJ1-6; D might be TRBD1 (5 bases). Germline lookup yields CDR1 SGHNT and CDR2 YYREEE (reference sequence). The CDR3 runs to 17 residues. In nucleotides, the CDR3 is TGTGCCAACAGCTTGGGGCGACACTTAAGTGCTAATTCACCCCTCCACTTT. Protein: CANSLGRHLSANSPLHF.

The rearrangement links TRBV5-1 to TRBJ2-7; 9 positions agree with TRBD1. The V and J ends lost 2 bases and 6 bases, in that order; junction bases with no gene match: 6. The CDR3 runs 14 residues. Germline CDR1 is SGHRS and CDR2 is YFSETQ. The chain's CDR3 is CASSFSRDRVEQYF. In nucleotides, the CDR3 is TGCGCCAGCAGCTTCTCCCGGGACAGGGTCGAGCAGTACTTC.

Points on this clone: The same CDR3 arises from other DNA sequences in this sample as well. The rearrangement uses TRBV11-2 and TRBJ1-1, with TRBD1 matching over 10 bases. The CDR3 has 15 residues. Germline CDR1 and CDR2: SGHAT and FQNNGV. V lost 4 bases and J lost 3; bases outside the gene matches: 5. CDR3 loop: CASSSSDRGDTEAFF. The DNA of the CDR3 is TGTGCCAGCAGCTCTTCGGACAGGGGGGACACTGAAGCTTTCTTT.

The V and J genes are TRBV10-3 and TRBJ2-3, with 12 nucleotides matching TRBD2. From germline, CDR1 is ENHRY and CDR2 SYGVKD. V was clipped by 7 bases and J by 0 bases; unmatched bases: 2. There are 15 residues in the CDR3. CDR3 sequence: CAITTSGGSTDTQYF. The CDR3 DNA reads TGTGCCATCACTACTAGCGGGGGGAGCACAGATACGCAGTATTTT.